Following are 9 T cell receptor beta chains from one sample sequenced in a study of graft-versus-host responses after intestinal transplantation. Labeling with CFSE marked about 200,000 responder cells, which were plated with about 200,000 irradiated, violet-dye-labeled stimulator cells. Repertoires were generated with immunoSEQ multiplex PCR, while TCRdb's copy carries only in-frame clones and drops some. The table has 8,000 to 9,500 clones, around 30% seen once. The specimen was alloreactive CD8+ T cells from a mixed lymphocyte reaction culture, collected before intestinal transplant. The subset: CFSE-low proliferating T cells sorted from approximately six-day pre-transplant mixed lymphocyte reaction (GvH or HvG direction). The source is a human patient who received an intestinal transplant.

There are a few counts of this clone. The genes are TRBV28 and TRBJ2-7, with 11 nucleotides matching TRBD2. This CDR3 is 17 amino acids long. V shed 0 bases, J shed 6 bases, and the junction held 10 bases outside the gene matches. In germline, CDR1 is MDHEN, CDR2 SYDVKM. CDR3 protein: CASSLCGLAGSSREQYF. For the CDR3, the DNA is TGTGCCAGCAGTTTATGCGGACTAGCGGGCTCCTCTCGCGAGCAGTACTTC.

This clone was picked up one time. V gene TRBV19 combines with J gene TRBJ2-7; D may be TRBD2 (5 bases). V was cut by 5 bases and J by 2 bases, with 10 bases left in between. The CDR3 is 13 amino acids. The V gene's germline CDR1 is LNHDA and CDR2 SQIVND (reference sequence). The CDR3 DNA reads TGTGCCAGTAGTTGGACTCGTGCCTACGAGCAGTACTTC. This sequence encodes CASSWTRAYEQYF.

This clone was found a few times. The chain combines TRBV7-9 with TRBJ1-1, with D tentatively TRBD1 (5 bases). Deletions cut 5 bases from V and 4 bases from J, with 11 bases between. Germline values: CDR1 SEHNR, CDR2 FQNEAQ (reference sequence). The CDR3 loop spans 13 amino acids. CDR3 residues: CASSHPGFTEAFF. The DNA for the CDR3 is TGTGCCAGCAGCCACCCAGGGTTCACTGAAGCTTTCTTT.

This clone is medium-sized within its sample. The chain uses TRBV10-1 and TRBJ1-3; possible D gene TRBD1, 6 bases. Germline V CDR1 and CDR2: WNHNN, SYGVQD (reference sequence). The CDR3 consists of 11 residues. V was shortened by 5 bases and J by 8 bases, with 7 bases between the two germline ends. The CDR3 sequence is CASSRTDTIYF. The CDR3 DNA is TGCGCCAGCAGTAGGACAGACACCATATATTTT.

This chain links TRBV2 with TRBJ2-6; perhaps TRBD2 as D (6 bases). The ends were cut back, 6 bases at V and 0 bases at J, with 15 bases in the middle. CDR3 length: 17 residues. From germline, CDR1 is SNHLY and CDR2 FYNNEI. The CDR3 protein is CASRGLQYFSGANVLTF. In DNA, the CDR3 is TGTGCCAGCAGGGGACTTCAATACTTCTCTGGGGCCAACGTCCTGACTTTC.

A few counts support this clone. The V and J genes are TRBV11-2 and TRBJ2-7; D not certain. Trimming stripped 5 bases from V and 1 base from J, with 9 bases between. The CDR3 has 13 amino acids. Germline values: CDR1 SGHAT, CDR2 FQNNGV. The CDR3 DNA sequence: TGTGCCAGCAGCCCGGAGAGTTCCTACGAGCAGTACTTC. It encodes CASSPESSYEQYF.

This clone came up a few times. The chain is built from TRBV10-3 and TRBJ1-2; no clear D. In germline, CDR1 is ENHRY, CDR2 SYGVKD. This CDR3 has 15 amino acids. V was trimmed by 6 bases and J by 1 base, leaving 15 bases between them. The CDR3 DNA reads TGTGCCATCAGAGTGGCGCGGTCATTTAACTATGGCTACACCTTC. It encodes CAIRVARSFNYGYTF.

The J gene is TRBJ2-7, the V gene TRBV27, with D tentatively TRBD2 (5 bases). CDR1 is MNHEY and CDR2 is SMNVEV in the germline V gene (reference sequence). V was trimmed by 8 bases and J by 1 base, leaving 9 bases between them. The length of the CDR3 is 12 residues. As DNA, the CDR3 is TGTGCCAGCGGGAGAGGTTCCTACGAGCAGTACTTC. Translating it yields CASGRGSYEQYF.

This clone has only a few counts. CDR3 sequence (DNA): TGTGCCAGCAGCGTAGCGGGAGGGGCGCTTCCCGGGGAGCTGTTTTTT. This codes for CASSVAGGALPGELFF. The chain employs TRBV9 and TRBJ2-2; 8 nucleotides align to TRBD2. V shed 0 bases, J shed 6 bases, and the junction held 7 bases outside the gene matches. CDR1 is SGDLS, CDR2 YYNGEE, per germline. This CDR3 is 16 amino acids long.